This T cell receptor (beta chain) is from a study of a mutant IDH1 vaccine in newly diagnosed glioma. This table comes from immunoSEQ multiplex PCR, and its TCRdb copy is limited to in-frame clones, with some not included. This table has under 150,000 clones, roughly 88% appearing once. Time point described: week 11, during vaccination. Topical imiquimod was applied with each vaccine dose, which held 300 ug of mutant IDH1 20-mer peptide. In germline, CDR1 is SNHLY, CDR2 FYNNEI. Trimming took 7 bases from V and 5 from J; bases not matched to a gene: 11. The length of the CDR3 is 15 residues. Worth noting for this clone: The antigen is not known.

The chain combines TRBV2 with TRBJ2-7; 10 nucleotides line up with TRBD1. This clonotype originated in a woman in her forties or fifties with glioma. This specimen consisted of PBMCs, obtained from a glioma patient whose treatment included an IDH1 peptide vaccine. DNA of the CDR3: TGTGCCAGCATCCCTCGGGACAGGGGTAAGCACGAGCAGTACTTC. This sequence encodes CASIPRDRGKHEQYF.